The 12 T cell receptor beta chains listed next were all sequenced from one sample in a study of spatial heterogeneity in lung cancer. Stated time point: sample taken at primary tumor resection. Unsorted tumor, nontumor lung tissue or cryopreserved PBMC supplied the whole RNA. TCRdb re-derived calls from the 5' RACE reads in MiXCR, one entry per CDR3 protein. The sample contains more than 20,000 distinct CDR3 sequences, around 13% of which appear only once. The sample in question was PBMCs, obtained at surgery. These receptors all stem from a female donor with early-stage non-small cell lung cancer.

The rearrangement uses TRBV18 and TRBJ1-2; no reliable D call. CDR1 and CDR2 from the germline V gene are KGHSH and LQKENI. The CDR3 contains 14 residues. V lost 2 bases and J lost 0, with 7 bases in between. The CDR3 loop reads CASSPGRTNYGYTF. In DNA form, the CDR3 reads TGTGCCAGCTCACCAGGCAGAACTAACTATGGCTACACCTTC.

The J gene is TRBJ2-1, the V gene TRBV2, with 13 bases lining up with TRBD2. The V segment lost 4 bases and the J segment 0 bases; nucleotides outside the gene matches: 6. Germline values: CDR1 SNHLY, CDR2 FYNNEI. The CDR3 is 18 amino acids. In nucleotides, the CDR3 is TGTGCCAGCAGTGTTTTGACTAGCGGGGGGAGCTCCTACAATGAGCAGTTCTTC. Protein sequence: CASSVLTSGGSSYNEQFF.

V gene TRBV11-2 combines with J gene TRBJ2-2, with unresolved D. This CDR3 is 13 amino acids long. Germline V lookup: CDR1 SGHAT, CDR2 FQNNGV. V lost 2 bases and J 6 bases, leaving 7 bases between the germline ends. The CDR3 here is CASSLQAAGELFF. The CDR3 DNA is TGTGCCAGCAGCTTACAAGCAGCCGGGGAGCTGTTTTTT. The full variable domain, with the rest looked up from reference TRBV11-2 and TRBJ2-2, is EAGVAQSPRYKIIEKRQSVAFWCNPISGHATLYWYQQILGQGPKLLIQFQNNGVVDDSQLPKDRFSAERLKGVDSTLKIQPAKLEDSAVYLCASSLQAAGELFFGEGSRLTVL.

This clonotype was picked up a small number of times. The V call is TRBV6-5, the J call TRBJ2-5, with 7 nucleotides matching TRBD1. V trimming: 7 bases; J trimming: 4 bases; junction bases outside the gene matches: 15. The germline gives CDR1 MNHEY, CDR2 SVGAGI. The length of the CDR3 is 16 residues. DNA for the CDR3: TGTGCCAGCACCAAAAGGCACAGGGGAACGCCAGAGACCCAGTACTTC. It specifies CASTKRHRGTPETQYF.

This clonotype was seen ten or more times. The CDR3 region is CASSKGANTGELFF. The CDR3 nucleotides read TGTGCCAGTAGTAAGGGCGCGAACACCGGGGAGCTGTTTTTT. The J gene is TRBJ2-2, the V gene TRBV19; D not certain. CDR3 size: 14 residues. Germline CDR1 reads LNHDA; CDR2 reads SQIVND (reference sequence). V lost 4 bases and J lost 0, with 6 bases in between.

This clonotype was found a few times. The rearrangement uses TRBV6-5 and TRBJ1-2, with 9 bases lining up with TRBD1. The V gene's germline CDR1 is MNHEY and CDR2 SVGAGI. This CDR3 has 13 residues. Trimming cost V 6 bases and J 3 bases; bases outside gene matches: 2. CDR3 DNA: TGTGCCAGCAGCCGACAGGGGGACTATGGCTACACCTTC. It is translated as CASSRQGDYGYTF.

This clonotype was found many times. The J gene is TRBJ2-3, the V gene TRBV18; no reliable D call. This CDR3 has 11 amino acids. Germline V gene sequence: CDR1 KGHSH, CDR2 LQKENI. The germline V and J ends were trimmed by 3 bases and 3 bases, with 1 base remaining between them. The CDR3 region has the DNA TGTGCCAGCTCACCTACAGATACGCAGTATTTT. It translates to CASSPTDTQYF.

This clonotype was seen many times. J is TRBJ2-1 and V is TRBV7-6; D remains unclear. V was shortened by 5 bases and J by 5 bases, with 7 bases between the two germline ends. There are 12 residues in the CDR3. The germline V gene encodes CDR1 SGHVS and CDR2 FNYEAQ. As DNA, the CDR3 is TGTGCCAGCAGCCGACGAGACAATGAGCAGTTCTTC. Translated, it gives CASSRRDNEQFF.

The sample holds many counts of this clonotype. The V gene is TRBV9, the J gene TRBJ2-5; TRBD2 matches 14 bases. The J segment lost 5 bases and the V segment lost 2 bases, leaving 2 bases of the junction unmatched. The CDR3 consists of 15 residues. Germline lookup yields CDR1 SGDLS and CDR2 YYNGEE. The CDR3 nucleotides are TGTGCCAGCAGCGTTGGGACTAGCGGGAGTGAGACCCAGTACTTC. Its translation is CASSVGTSGSETQYF.

This chain joins TRBV6-6 and TRBJ2-3; D is uncertain. The germline V and J ends were trimmed by 8 bases and 2 bases, with 11 bases remaining between them. The CDR3 extends over 13 amino acids. CDR1 is MNHNY, CDR2 SVGAGI, per germline (reference sequence). CDR3 bases: TGTGCCAGCTGGCGGCCCTCCACAGATACGCAGTATTTT. Protein: CASWRPSTDTQYF.

The sample holds many counts of this clonotype. V gene TRBV19 combines with J gene TRBJ2-6; possible D gene TRBD1, 5 bases. Trimming stripped 6 bases from V and 2 bases from J, with 11 bases between. CDR3 length equals 15 residues. Germline V gene lookup returns CDR1 LNHDA and CDR2 SQIVND (reference sequence). CDR3 sequence reads: CASRDEGAGANVLTF. Here the CDR3 DNA reads TGTGCCAGTAGGGACGAAGGGGCTGGGGCCAACGTCCTGACTTTC.

This clonotype ranks as medium-sized. The V and J genes are TRBV6-2 or TRBV6-3 and TRBJ2-1; 9 bases are a match to TRBD2. Germline V lookup: CDR1 MNHEY, CDR2 SVGEGT. The CDR3 length is 21 residues. J gave up 4 bases and V 4 bases, and 23 bases lay outside the gene matches. CDR3 coding DNA: TGTGCCAGCAGTTTCCTTTTCGATGCGTGGACTAGCGAGAGGAGGTACAATGAGCAGTTCTTC. Its protein product is CASSFLFDAWTSERRYNEQFF.